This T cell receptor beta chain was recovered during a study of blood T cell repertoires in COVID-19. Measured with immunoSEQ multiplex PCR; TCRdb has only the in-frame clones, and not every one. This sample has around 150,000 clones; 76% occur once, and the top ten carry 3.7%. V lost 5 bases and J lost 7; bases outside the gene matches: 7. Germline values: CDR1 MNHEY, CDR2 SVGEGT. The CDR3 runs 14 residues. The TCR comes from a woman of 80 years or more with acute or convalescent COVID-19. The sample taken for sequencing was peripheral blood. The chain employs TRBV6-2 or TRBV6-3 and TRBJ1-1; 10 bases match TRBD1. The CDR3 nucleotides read TGTGCCAGCAGTCCCGGGACAGGGGTATATGAAGCTTTCTTT. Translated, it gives CASSPGTGVYEAFF.